This TCR beta chain emerged from a study of cytomegalovirus exposure and HLA in healthy donors. Study-level findings and limits: Judged likely to be a sequencing artifact was a cluster of highly shared sequence variants.

About this clone itself: Its antigen is as yet unknown.

Use of 60 Vbeta and 13 Jbeta primers characterized the PCR. This table comes from immunoSEQ multiplex PCR, and its TCRdb copy is limited to in-frame clones, with some not included. The data contain 90,000 to 120,000 clones, roughly three quarters of them singletons. The sample comprised PBMCs. This receptor was taken from a female donor in good health and CMV-seropositive.

The CDR3 DNA is TGTGCCAGTAGTCCCGGAGAGGCGTCACCCCTCCACTTT. Translated: CASSPGEASPLHF. The J gene is TRBJ1-6, the V gene TRBV19; unclear D gene. V was shortened by 5 bases and J by 10 bases, with 12 bases between the two germline ends. CDR1 LNHDA and CDR2 SQIVND come from the germline V gene (reference sequence). The CDR3 is 13 amino acids.